This TCR beta chain appears in the sequencing data of a study of human T cells and chemical hapten exposure. Time point denoted: pre-sensitization, week 0. Documented treatment: therapeutic diphenylcyclopropenone sensitization with weekly scalp DPC. From whole blood left unfractionated, total RNA was extracted. TCRdb re-called the RACE reads with MiXCR, one entry per CDR3 protein. The sample includes tens of thousands of distinct CDR3 sequences, 12% of them seen just once. Per the germline V gene, CDR1 is SEHNR and CDR2 is FQNEAQ (reference sequence). With 4 bases removed from V and 4 bases from J, the gap between germline ends came to 17 bases. This CDR3 spans 16 amino acids.

The V gene is TRBV7-9, the J gene TRBJ2-1; D call uncertain. This receptor was identified in a middle-aged woman with alopecia areata. Some clones in this sample may be carry-over from other donors' samples. The source material was whole blood, sampled in connection with sensitization to the hapten diphenylcyclopropenone (DPC). The CDR3 DNA follows: TGTGCCAGCAGCTCCTTAACGGGCACTCCATACAATGAGCAGTTCTTC. Its translation is CASSSLTGTPYNEQFF.